Below, 27 T cell receptor beta chains from the same sample are listed, as sequenced in a study of a mutant IDH1 vaccine in newly diagnosed glioma. Using immunoSEQ multiplex PCR, the repertoire was profiled, and TCRdb retains in-frame clones only, with some absent. The repertoire holds 85,000 to 100,000 clones, roughly 75% seen once, with 7.5% in the top ten. Stated time point: baseline, week 1 (first vaccination visit). Specified treatment: pre-vaccination baseline after standard-of-care therapy. Sequencing used PBMCs, obtained from a glioma patient treated with radiotherapy, temozolomide or both. Source of these receptors: a man aged 40-50 years with glioma.

The chain couples TRBV27 to TRBJ2-7, with D tentatively TRBD1 (5 bases). Germline V CDR1 and CDR2: MNHEY, SMNVEV (reference sequence). There are 13 residues in the CDR3. V dropped 4 bases and J dropped 3 bases, with 10 bases sitting between them. CDR3 DNA: TGTGCCAGCAGTTCCGGACACCTCTACGAGCAGTACTTC. It yields the protein CASSSGHLYEQYF.

The CDR3 reads CASSTDRYYGYTF. The CDR3 DNA follows: TGTGCCAGTAGTACAGACAGATACTATGGCTACACCTTC. The chain joins TRBV19 to TRBJ1-2, with D possibly matching TRBD1 (5 bases). Germline CDR1 LNHDA, CDR2 SQIVND (reference sequence). Trimming cost V 4 bases and J 3 bases, with 9 bases left between them. The CDR3 runs to 13 residues.

This clone came up many times. The chain uses TRBV6-1 and TRBJ1-2; no clear D gene. Looked up from germline, CDR1 is MNHNS and CDR2 is SASEGT. Trimming left V 3 bases short and J 7 bases short, with 9 bases between. The CDR3 runs 12 residues. The CDR3 DNA reads as TGTGCCAGCAGTGACCAATACGCTGGCTACACCTTC. It yields the protein CASSDQYAGYTF.

The gene calls are TRBV30 and TRBJ1-3; 8 bases fit TRBD1. Trimming took 6 bases from V and 0 from J; bases not matched to a gene: 4. This CDR3 has 14 residues. Germline V CDR1 and CDR2: GTSNPN, SVGIG (reference sequence). The CDR3 DNA reads as TGTGCCTGTCTCAGGGGGCGCTCTGGAAACACCATATATTTT. Protein sequence: CACLRGRSGNTIYF.

This clone was counted once. The chain employs TRBV15 and TRBJ2-7; perhaps TRBD2 as D (6 bases). V was clipped by 4 bases and J by 2 bases, with 12 bases between them. Germline CDR1 is LNHNV and CDR2 is YYDKDF (reference sequence). CDR3 length: 14 residues. CDR3 protein: CATSKGDLTYEQYF. The CDR3 DNA sequence: TGTGCCACCAGCAAAGGGGACTTAACCTACGAGCAGTACTTC.

The chain carries TRBV11-2 and TRBJ2-2; 7 bases are shared with TRBD1. CDR1 and CDR2 from the germline V gene are SGHAT and FQNNGV. The V segment lost 4 bases and the J segment 6 bases; nucleotides outside the gene matches: 11. There are 16 residues in the CDR3. The CDR3 coding sequence is TGTGCCAGCAGCTCCTACCTGACAGGGCATCCCGGGGAGCTGTTTTTT. It codes for CASSSYLTGHPGELFF.

V gene TRBV30 combines with J gene TRBJ1-5; D is undetermined. CDR1 GTSNPN and CDR2 SVGIG come from the germline V gene (reference sequence). Trimming removed 5 bases at V and 11 bases at J, with 13 bases between. The CDR3 is made up of 11 amino acids. The CDR3 nucleotides are TGTGCCTGGGGGCACCGGGAGGCCCAGCATTTT. This encodes CAWGHREAQHF.

The rearrangement joins TRBV7-2 to TRBJ2-5; D remains ambiguous. The closer fit of TRBJ2-7 to the DNA end suggests the J call may be wrong. In germline, CDR1 is SGHTA, CDR2 FQGNSA. CDR3 length equals 11 residues. The CDR3 is CASSRDYEQYF. CDR3 bases: TGTGCCAGCAGCCGAGACTACGAGCAGTACTTC.

The chain joins TRBV10-3 to TRBJ2-3; D call uncertain. V was pared by 8 bases and J by 2 bases, with 11 bases between. This CDR3 region has 13 residues. Germline V gene data show CDR1 as ENHRY and CDR2 as SYGVKD. The CDR3 DNA sequence: TGTGCCATCCGTAACGGCCCCACAGATACGCAGTATTTT. This translates into CAIRNGPTDTQYF.

The chain couples TRBV30 to TRBJ2-2, with a tentative D call TRBD1 (5 bases). The length of the CDR3 is 14 residues. Trimming pared 6 bases from V and 7 bases from J, leaving 18 bases between. Germline V gene sequence: CDR1 GTSNPN, CDR2 SVGIG (reference sequence). In nucleotides, the CDR3 is TGTGCCTGCCCTAGGATAGGGGCGGTCGGGGAGCTGTTTTTT. Translating it yields CACPRIGAVGELFF.

V gene TRBV5-1 combines with J gene TRBJ1-4, with no clear D. The germline V and J ends were trimmed by 1 base and 0 bases, with 7 bases remaining between them. In germline, CDR1 is SGHRS, CDR2 YFSETQ. The CDR3 is 15 amino acids. The CDR3 loop reads CASSLFGATNEKLFF. The CDR3 region has the DNA TGCGCCAGCAGCTTGTTTGGAGCAACTAATGAAAAACTGTTTTTT.

The V call is TRBV18, the J call TRBJ2-7, with 7 bases lining up with TRBD1. The CDR3 loop spans 16 amino acids. With V trimmed by 6 bases and J by 0 bases, 11 bases remained unmatched. The germline V gene has CDR1 KGHSH and CDR2 LQKENI. Here the CDR3 reads CASSPRRDRYSYEQYF. The CDR3 bases are TGTGCCAGCTCTCCCCGTCGGGACAGATACTCCTACGAGCAGTACTTC. Together with reference TRBV18 and TRBJ2-7, the CDR3 gives the full variable domain: NAGVMQNPRHLVRRRGQEARLRCSPMKGHSHVYWYRQLPEEGLKFMVYLQKENIIDESGMPKERFSAEFPKEGPSILRIQQVVRGDSAAYFCASSPRRDRYSYEQYFGPGTRLTVT.

The chain has TRBV4-1 and TRBJ1-1; no clear D. Germline V gene sequence: CDR1 MGHRA, CDR2 YSYEKL. The CDR3 consists of 15 residues. The V and J ends lost 3 bases and 3 bases respectively, with 14 bases between them. For the CDR3, the DNA is TGCGCCAGCAGCCAGGCCCCCAGGTATGACACTGAAGCTTTCTTT. Translated, it gives CASSQAPRYDTEAFF.

The chain joins TRBV6-1 to TRBJ2-7; possible D gene TRBD1, 6 bases. The CDR3 contains 14 residues. V was trimmed by 4 bases and J by 4 bases, leaving 14 bases between them. Germline V gene lookup returns CDR1 MNHNS and CDR2 SASEGT. DNA of the CDR3: TGTGCCAGCAGTGCTCTGGACAGCGTTTACGAGCAGTACTTC. Amino acid sequence: CASSALDSVYEQYF.

The chain links TRBV11-1 to TRBJ2-3; D is perhaps TRBD2 (6 bases). The ends were cut back, 3 bases at V and 1 base at J, with 17 bases in the middle. The CDR3 is 17 amino acids. Germline CDR1 and CDR2: SGHAT and FQDESV (reference sequence). The CDR3: CASSFPVEGGGTDTQYF. CDR3 DNA sequence: TGTGCCAGCAGCTTCCCGGTGGAGGGCGGTGGCACAGATACGCAGTATTTT.

This chain joins TRBV5-1 and TRBJ1-4; possibly TRBD1 for D (5 bases). CDR1 and CDR2 (germline): SGHRS, YFSETQ. Trimming left V 3 bases short and J 7 bases short, with 7 bases between. The CDR3 consists of 12 residues. CDR3 sequence reads: CASSSTGEKLFF. The CDR3 region has the DNA TGCGCCAGCAGCTCAACAGGTGAAAAACTGTTTTTT. The full variable domain, completed using reference TRBV5-1 and TRBJ1-4, is KAGVTQTPRYLIKTRGQQVTLSCSPISGHRSVSWYQQTPGQGLQFLFEYFSETQRNKGNFPGRFSGRQFSNSRSEMNVSTLELGDSALYLCASSSTGEKLFFGSGTQLSVL.

The chain uses TRBV25-1 and TRBJ2-7; the D gene is possibly TRBD2 (5 bases). The germline CDR1 and CDR2 sequences are MGHDK and SYGVNS. V was shortened by 7 bases and J by 2 bases, with 6 bases between the two germline ends. The CDR3 is 11 residues long. The CDR3 sequence is CASNGAYEQYF. The CDR3 nucleotides read TGTGCCAGCAACGGGGCCTACGAGCAGTACTTC.

V and J are TRBV5-6 and TRBJ1-1; tentatively, D is TRBD1 (6 bases). The CDR3 runs to 14 residues. With 2 bases removed from V and 2 bases from J, the gap between germline ends came to 10 bases. The germline CDR1 and CDR2 sequences are SGHDT and YYEEEE. Written as DNA, the CDR3 is TGTGCCAGCAGCTTCGCGGACAGCAACACTGAAGCTTTCTTT. Its translation is CASSFADSNTEAFF.

The chain is built from TRBV5-1 and TRBJ1-3; D is possibly TRBD1 (5 bases). This CDR3 spans 14 amino acids. CDR1 is SGHRS, CDR2 YFSETQ, per germline. V was trimmed by 4 bases and J by 4 bases, leaving 12 bases between them. CDR3 protein: CASSVGTTGNTIYF. CDR3 nucleotides: TGCGCCAGCAGCGTCGGGACTACGGGAAACACCATATATTTT.

This clone appeared a single time. This chain uses TRBV18 with TRBJ2-5; D assignment may be TRBD1 or TRBD2 (6 bases each). V was clipped by 8 bases and J by 4 bases, with 20 bases between them. The V gene's germline CDR1 is KGHSH and CDR2 LQKENI. The CDR3 extends over 15 amino acids. The CDR3 sequence is CASHLRGQGRETQYF. In DNA form, the CDR3 reads TGTGCCAGCCACCTTCGGGGGCAAGGGCGAGAGACCCAGTACTTC. The entire variable domain, with the rest obtained from reference TRBV18 and TRBJ2-5, is as follows: NAGVMQNPRHLVRRRGQEARLRCSPMKGHSHVYWYRQLPEEGLKFMVYLQKENIIDESGMPKERFSAEFPKEGPSILRIQQVVRGDSAAYFCASHLRGQGRETQYFGPGTRLLVL.

This chain connects TRBV30 to TRBJ2-7, with 7 bases aligning to TRBD1. This CDR3 is 13 amino acids long. Germline trimming cut 0 bases from V and 11 bases from J; bases unmatched to any gene: 10. The germline gives CDR1 GTSNPN, CDR2 SVGIG (reference sequence). The CDR3 DNA reads TGTGCCTGGAGTGTTGATCGGACAGGAGCCAAGTACTTC. Amino acids: CAWSVDRTGAKYF.

The chain's CDR3 is CASSDGSYEQYF. CDR3 DNA sequence: TGTGCCAGCTCGGACGGCTCCTACGAGCAGTACTTC. The chain uses TRBV11-3 and TRBJ2-7; D is uncertain. Trimming took off 8 bases at V and 0 bases at J, with 8 bases between the two ends. Germline lookup yields CDR1 SGHNT and CDR2 YENEEA. This CDR3 is 12 amino acids long.

This clone has a handful of counts. CDR3 nucleotides: TGTGCCAGCAGCGTGGGACAGAATGCTGAAGCTTTCTTT. Amino acid sequence: CASSVGQNAEAFF. The rearrangement links TRBV6-1 to TRBJ1-1; 7 positions agree with TRBD1. Germline loops: CDR1 MNHNS, CDR2 SASEGT. This CDR3 comprises 13 residues. V lost 6 bases, J lost 6 bases, and 7 bases stayed unmatched.

The chain carries TRBV28 and TRBJ1-2; D might be TRBD1 (6 bases). The germline V gene has CDR1 MDHEN and CDR2 SYDVKM. The CDR3 spans 13 residues. Deletions cut 6 bases from V and 5 bases from J, with 13 bases between. The CDR3: CASSAGTLYGYTF. For the CDR3, the DNA is TGTGCCAGCAGCGCCGGGACACTTTATGGCTACACCTTC.

V gene TRBV5-1 combines with J gene TRBJ2-5; 13 bases are shared with TRBD2. V shed 4 bases, J shed 5 bases, and the junction held 8 bases outside the gene matches. From germline, CDR1 is SGHRS and CDR2 YFSETQ. The CDR3 sequence is 16 residues long. As DNA, the CDR3 is TGCGCCAGCAGCCCTGGGACTAGCGGGGCTGGGGAGACCCAGTACTTC. The encoded protein is CASSPGTSGAGETQYF.

The chain carries TRBV19 and TRBJ1-2, with D perhaps matching TRBD1 (6 bases). The V end was cut by 6 bases, the J end by 0 bases, with 11 bases between. Germline values: CDR1 LNHDA, CDR2 SQIVND (reference sequence). The CDR3 consists of 14 residues. The CDR3 nucleotides are TGTGCCAGTAGATCCCGGACAGCTAACTATGGCTACACCTTC. Encoded protein: CASRSRTANYGYTF.

V usage is TRBV7-2 and J usage is TRBJ2-7; D might be TRBD1 or TRBD2, each matching 5 bases. V dropped 4 bases and J dropped 0 bases, with 13 bases sitting between them. This CDR3 spans 15 amino acids. The germline CDR1 and CDR2 sequences are SGHTA and FQGNSA. CDR3 coding DNA: TGTGCCAGCAGCTCACCTTGGGACGGCTCCTACGAGCAGTACTTC. The encoded protein is CASSSPWDGSYEQYF.